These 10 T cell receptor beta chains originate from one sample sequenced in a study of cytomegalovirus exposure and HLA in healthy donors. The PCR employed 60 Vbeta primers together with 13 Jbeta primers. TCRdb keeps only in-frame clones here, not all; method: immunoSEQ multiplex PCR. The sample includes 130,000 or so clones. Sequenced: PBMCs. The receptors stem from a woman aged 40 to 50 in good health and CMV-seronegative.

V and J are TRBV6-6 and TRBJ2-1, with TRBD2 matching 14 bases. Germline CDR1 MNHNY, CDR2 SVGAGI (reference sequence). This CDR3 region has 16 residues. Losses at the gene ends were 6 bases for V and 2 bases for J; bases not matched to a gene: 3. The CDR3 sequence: CASSPGLAGAYNEQFF. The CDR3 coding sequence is TGTGCCAGCAGCCCGGGACTAGCGGGGGCCTACAATGAGCAGTTCTTC.

The CDR3: CASSATGTGTQGYTF. DNA for the CDR3: TGTGCCAGCAGTGCGACCGGGACAGGGACTCAGGGCTACACCTTC. The chain links TRBV6-1 to TRBJ1-2; TRBD1 aligns across 9 bases. Germline values: CDR1 MNHNS, CDR2 SASEGT. This CDR3 is 15 amino acids long. Trimming cost V 4 bases and J 8 bases; bases outside gene matches: 11.

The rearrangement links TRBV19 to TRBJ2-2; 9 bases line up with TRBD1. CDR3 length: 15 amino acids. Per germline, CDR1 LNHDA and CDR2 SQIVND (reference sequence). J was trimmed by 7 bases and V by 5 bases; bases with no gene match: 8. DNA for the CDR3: TGTGCCAGTAGTCCTAAGACAGGGGGTAACGGGGAGCTGTTTTTT. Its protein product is CASSPKTGGNGELFF.

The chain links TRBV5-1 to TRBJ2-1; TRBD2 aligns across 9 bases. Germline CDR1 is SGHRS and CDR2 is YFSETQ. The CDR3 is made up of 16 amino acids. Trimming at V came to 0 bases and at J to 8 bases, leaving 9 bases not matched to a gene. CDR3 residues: CASSLAGSGGAHEQFF. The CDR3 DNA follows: TGCGCCAGCAGCTTGGCGGGTAGCGGGGGTGCACATGAGCAGTTCTTC.

This chain's CDR3 is CASSGQSNTDTQYF. CDR3 nucleotide sequence: TGCGCCAGCAGCGGACAGAGCAACACAGATACGCAGTATTTT. This chain joins TRBV5-1 and TRBJ2-3, with D possibly being TRBD1 (6 bases). Germline V gives CDR1 SGHRS, CDR2 YFSETQ. The CDR3 runs to 14 residues. Trimming removed 4 bases at V and 2 bases at J, with 11 bases between.

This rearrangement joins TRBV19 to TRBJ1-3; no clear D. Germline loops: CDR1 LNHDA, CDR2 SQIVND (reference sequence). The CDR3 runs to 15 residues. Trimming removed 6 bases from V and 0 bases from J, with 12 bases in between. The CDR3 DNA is TGTGCCAGTAGGGAGGCAGCCACCTCTGGAAACACCATATATTTT. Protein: CASREAATSGNTIYF. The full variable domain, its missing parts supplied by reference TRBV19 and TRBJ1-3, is DGGITQSPKYLFRKEGQNVTLSCEQNLNHDAMYWYRQDPGQGLRLIYYSQIVNDFQKGDIAEGYSVSREKKESFPLTVTSAQKNPTAFYLCASREAATSGNTIYFGEGSWLTVV.

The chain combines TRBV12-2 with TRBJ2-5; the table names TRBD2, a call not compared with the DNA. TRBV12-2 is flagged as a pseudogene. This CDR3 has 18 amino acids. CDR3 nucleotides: TGTGCAAGTCGCTTGGCAATACCTGGGGCGGGACTTCAAGAGACCCAGTACTTC. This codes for CASRLAIPGAGLQETQYF.

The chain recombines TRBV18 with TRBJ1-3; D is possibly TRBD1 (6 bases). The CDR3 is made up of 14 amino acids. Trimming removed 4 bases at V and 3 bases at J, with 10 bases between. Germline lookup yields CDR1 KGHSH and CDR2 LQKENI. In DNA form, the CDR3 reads TGTGCCAGCTCACTGACGGACAGTGGAAACACCATATATTTT. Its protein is CASSLTDSGNTIYF.

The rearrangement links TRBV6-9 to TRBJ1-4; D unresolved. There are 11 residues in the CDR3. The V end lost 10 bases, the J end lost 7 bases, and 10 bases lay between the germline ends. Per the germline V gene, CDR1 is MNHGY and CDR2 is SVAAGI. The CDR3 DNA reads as TGTGCCACCCTGGGAGGTGAAAAACTGTTTTTT. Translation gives CATLGGEKLFF.

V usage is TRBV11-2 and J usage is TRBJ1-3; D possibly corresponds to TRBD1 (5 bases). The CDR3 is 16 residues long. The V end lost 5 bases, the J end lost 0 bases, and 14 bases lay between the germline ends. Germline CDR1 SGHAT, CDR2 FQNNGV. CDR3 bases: TGTGCCAGCAGCAACCGGGGGACCTTCTCTGGAAACACCATATATTTT. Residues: CASSNRGTFSGNTIYF.